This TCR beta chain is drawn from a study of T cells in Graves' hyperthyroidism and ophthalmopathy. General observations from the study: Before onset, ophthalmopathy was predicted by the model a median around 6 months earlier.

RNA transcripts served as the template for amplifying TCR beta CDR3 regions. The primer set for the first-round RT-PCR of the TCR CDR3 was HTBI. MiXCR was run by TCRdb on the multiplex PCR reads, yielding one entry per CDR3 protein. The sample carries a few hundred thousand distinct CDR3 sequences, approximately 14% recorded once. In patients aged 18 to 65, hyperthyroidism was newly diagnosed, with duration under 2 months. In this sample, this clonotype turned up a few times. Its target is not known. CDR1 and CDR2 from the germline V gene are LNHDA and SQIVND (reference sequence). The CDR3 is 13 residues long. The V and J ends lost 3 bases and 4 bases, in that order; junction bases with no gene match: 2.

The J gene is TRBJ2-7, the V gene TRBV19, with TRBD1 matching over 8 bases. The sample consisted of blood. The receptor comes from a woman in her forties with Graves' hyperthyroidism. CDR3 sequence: CASSMGQEYEQYF. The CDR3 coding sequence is TGTGCCAGTAGTATGGGACAGGAGTACGAGCAGTACTTC.